This T cell receptor (beta chain) was captured by sequencing in a study of T-cell reconstitution after alpha-beta-depleted transplantation in children. Study-level points and caveats: From newly produced T cells came most of the T-cell counts and diversity one year after transplant. Expanded clones from the graft, numbering several hundred, reportedly supplied alpha-beta T cells about two months after transplant. Surviving recipient cells, namely T cells and thymic progenitors, were the source of high day-60 TCRbeta diversity in some patients.

Unique molecular identifiers were incorporated when the TCRbeta library was constructed. In TCRdb, the PCR reads were re-called with MiXCR into one record per CDR3 protein. The data hold some 290,000 distinct CDR3 sequences, with around 25% observed a single time. The V gene's germline CDR1 is KGHSH and CDR2 LQKENI. The CDR3 spans 15 residues. The V and J ends lost 3 bases and 3 bases respectively, with 15 bases between them. With respect to this clonotype: The antigen remains undetermined.

The J gene is TRBJ2-7, the V gene TRBV18; D possibly matches TRBD1 or TRBD2 (7 bases each). The input for sequencing was PBMCs, mostly from graft donor cells, taken 180 days after TCRalphabeta/CD19-depleted stem cell transplant. This sequence was found in a male patient younger than 18 who had a stem cell transplant for acute lymphoblastic leukemia, so the T cells may come from the graft donor. CDR3 nucleotide sequence: TGTGCCAGCTCACCCGAGACAGGGAGGGTCTACGAGCAGTACTTC. Translation: CASSPETGRVYEQYF.